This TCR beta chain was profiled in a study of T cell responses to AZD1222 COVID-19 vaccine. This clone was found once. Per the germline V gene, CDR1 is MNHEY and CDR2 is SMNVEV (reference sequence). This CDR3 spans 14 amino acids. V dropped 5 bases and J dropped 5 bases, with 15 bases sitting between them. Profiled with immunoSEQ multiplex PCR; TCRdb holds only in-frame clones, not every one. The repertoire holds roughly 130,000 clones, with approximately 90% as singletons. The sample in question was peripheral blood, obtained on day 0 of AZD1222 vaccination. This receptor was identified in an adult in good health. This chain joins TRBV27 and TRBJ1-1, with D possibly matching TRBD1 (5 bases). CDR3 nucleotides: TGTGCCAGCAGTCTCCAGGGCGATTCAACTGAAGCTTTCTTT. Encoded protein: CASSLQGDSTEAFF.